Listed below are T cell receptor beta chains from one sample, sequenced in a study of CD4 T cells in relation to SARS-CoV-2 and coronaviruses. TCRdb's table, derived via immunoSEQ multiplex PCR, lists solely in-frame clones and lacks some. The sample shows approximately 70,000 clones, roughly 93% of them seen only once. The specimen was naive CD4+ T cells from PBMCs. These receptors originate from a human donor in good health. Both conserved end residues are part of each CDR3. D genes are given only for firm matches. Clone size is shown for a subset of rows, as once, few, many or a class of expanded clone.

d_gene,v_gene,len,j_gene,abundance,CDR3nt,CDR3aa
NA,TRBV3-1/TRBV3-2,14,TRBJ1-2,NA,TGTGCCAGCAGCCACGTATGGGGGGCGTATGGCTACACCTTC,CASSHVWGAYGYTF
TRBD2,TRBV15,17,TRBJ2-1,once,TGTGCCACCAGCAGAGTGGTGACTAGCGCCGCCTACAATGAGCAGTTCTTC,CATSRVVTSAAYNEQFF
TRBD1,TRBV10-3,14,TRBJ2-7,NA,TGTGCCATCAGCAGGGGGACCAGCTCCTACGAGCAGTACTTC,CAISRGTSSYEQYF
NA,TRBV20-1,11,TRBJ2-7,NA,TGCAGTTCAGCGAGTGTCCCCGAGGAGTACTTC,CSSASVPEEYF
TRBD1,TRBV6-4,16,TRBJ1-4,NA,TGTGCCAGCAGTGACTCAGGGGGGACAGGCTATGAAAAACTGTTTTTT,CASSDSGGTGYEKLFF
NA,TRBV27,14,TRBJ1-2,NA,TGTGCCAGCAGTTTCTCCGGGGAGAGGTATGGCTACACCTTC,CASSFSGERYGYTF
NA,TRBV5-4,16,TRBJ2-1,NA,TGTGCCAGCAGCTTGCCCAGCGGCACCTCCTACAATGAGCAGTTCTTC,CASSLPSGTSYNEQFF
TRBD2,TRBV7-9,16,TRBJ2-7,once,TGTGCCAGCAGCTCACCGCTAGCGGGTTATACCTACGAGCAGTACTTC,CASSSPLAGYTYEQYF
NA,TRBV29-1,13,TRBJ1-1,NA,TGCAGCGTTGAAAGGGCCATGAACACTGAAGCTTTCTTT,CSVERAMNTEAFF
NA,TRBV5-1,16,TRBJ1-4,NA,TGCGCCAGCAGCCCCCGGACATCGGATACTAATGAAAAACTGTTTTTT,CASSPRTSDTNEKLFF
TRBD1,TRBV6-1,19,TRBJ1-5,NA,TGTGCCAGCAGTGGTTTCCGGGACAGGGTTATATGGGGCAATCAGCCCCAGCATTTT,CASSGFRDRVIWGNQPQHF
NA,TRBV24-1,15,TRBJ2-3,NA,TGTGCCACCAGTGGAAACAGTCCCCACACAGATACGCAGTATTTT,CATSGNSPHTDTQYF
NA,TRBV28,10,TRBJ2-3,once,TGTGCCAGCGCCCGGGGTACGCAGTATTTT,CASARGTQYF
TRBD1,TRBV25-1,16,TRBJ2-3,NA,TGTGCCAGCAGTGGACAGGGGGGCCTTCGCACAGATACGCAGTATTTT,CASSGQGGLRTDTQYF
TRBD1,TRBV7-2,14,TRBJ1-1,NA,TGTGCCAGCAGCCCGCGGACAGGGTACATTGAAGCTTTCTTT,CASSPRTGYIEAFF
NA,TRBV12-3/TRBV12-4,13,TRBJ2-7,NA,TGTGCCAGCAGTCCCGGAAGAGAGTACGAGCAGTACTTC,CASSPGREYEQYF
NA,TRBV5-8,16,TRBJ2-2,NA,TGTGCCAGCACCGCGGAGGGGGGGGCCTATCCCGGGGAGCTGTTTTTT,CASTAEGGAYPGELFF
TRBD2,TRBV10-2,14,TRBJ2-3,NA,TGCGCCACCGGGACTAGCGGGAGGACAGATACGCAGTATTTT,CATGTSGRTDTQYF
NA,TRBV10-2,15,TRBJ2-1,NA,TGCGCCAGCAGGGGACTTCCCGGGGTCAACAATGAGCAGTTCTTC,CASRGLPGVNNEQFF
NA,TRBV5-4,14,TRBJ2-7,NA,TGTGCCAGCAGCTTGGTCGACGGAACCTACGAGCAGTACTTC,CASSLVDGTYEQYF
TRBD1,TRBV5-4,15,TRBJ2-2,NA,TGTGCCAGCAGCCAGACAGGGGTCGGCACCGGGGAGCTGTTTTTT,CASSQTGVGTGELFF
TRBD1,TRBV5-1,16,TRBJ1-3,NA,TGCGCCAGCAGCTTGGATCAGGGGGCGACTGGAAACACCATATATTTT,CASSLDQGATGNTIYF
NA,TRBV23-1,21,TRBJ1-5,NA,TGCGCCAGCAGTCAATCGAATCTCGACAAAGCGCAAAGTTATAGCAATCAGCCCCAGCATTTT,CASSQSNLDKAQSYSNQPQHF
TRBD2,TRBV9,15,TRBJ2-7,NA,TGTGCCAGCAGCGTCCTAGCGGAGAGAACCTACGAGCAGTACTTC,CASSVLAERTYEQYF
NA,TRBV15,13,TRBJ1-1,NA,TGTGCCACCAGTCGGGGGGGTAACACTGAAGCTTTCTTT,CATSRGGNTEAFF
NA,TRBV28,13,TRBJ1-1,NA,TGTGCCAGCAGTCGCCAGGTGAACACTGAAGCTTTCTTT,CASSRQVNTEAFF
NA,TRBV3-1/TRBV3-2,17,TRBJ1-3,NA,TGTGCCAGCAGCCAAGAATTACGGGTTTTGGGAGGAAACACCATATATTTT,CASSQELRVLGGNTIYF
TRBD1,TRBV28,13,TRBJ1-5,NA,TGTGCCAGCAGAGGACAGGGGACTCAGCCCCAGCATTTT,CASRGQGTQPQHF
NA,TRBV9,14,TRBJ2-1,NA,TGTGCCAGCAGCGTGCTAGCGAGAAACAATGAGCAGTTCTTC,CASSVLARNNEQFF
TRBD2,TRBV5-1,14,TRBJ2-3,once,TGCGCCAGCAGAGAAGCGGGGAGCACAGATACGCAGTATTTT,CASREAGSTDTQYF
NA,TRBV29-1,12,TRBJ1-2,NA,TGCAGCGTTGAAGGCAGGGACTATGGCTACACCTTC,CSVEGRDYGYTF
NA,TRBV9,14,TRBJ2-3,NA,TGTGCCAGCAGCCAGTCAGGGGACACAGATACGCAGTATTTT,CASSQSGDTDTQYF
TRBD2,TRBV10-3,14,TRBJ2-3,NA,TGTGCCATCCGGACTAGCGGGGGGAAAGATACGCAGTATTTT,CAIRTSGGKDTQYF
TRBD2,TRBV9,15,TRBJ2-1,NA,TGTGCCAGCAGCGTTAGCGGGAGGGGTAACAATGAGCAGTTCTTC,CASSVSGRGNNEQFF
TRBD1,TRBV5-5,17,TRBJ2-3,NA,TGTGCCAGCAGCTTGCAATCGGGGACAGGGGCAACAGATACGCAGTATTTT,CASSLQSGTGATDTQYF
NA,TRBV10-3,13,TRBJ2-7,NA,TGTGCCATCAGTGACAAAGGGGCCTACGAGCAGTACTTC,CAISDKGAYEQYF
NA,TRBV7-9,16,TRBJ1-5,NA,TGTGCCAGGAAGGTTAGGGGTTATAAAGGCAATCAGCCCCAGCATTTT,CARKVRGYKGNQPQHF
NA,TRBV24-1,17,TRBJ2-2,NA,TGTGCCACCAGTGATTTGGACACAGTCGCGAACACCGGGGAGCTGTTTTTT,CATSDLDTVANTGELFF
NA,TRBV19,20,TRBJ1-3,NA,TGTGCCAGTAGTATGACCACCGGGGGACAAATTTTACGTTTTGGAAACACCATATATTTT,CASSMTTGGQILRFGNTIYF
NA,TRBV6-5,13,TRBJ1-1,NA,TGTGCCAGCTGCACATCGGTGAACACTGAAGCTTTCTTT,CASCTSVNTEAFF
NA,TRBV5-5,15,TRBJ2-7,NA,TGTGCCAGCAGCCCCATTACAGGGAGCTCCTACGAGCAGTACTTC,CASSPITGSSYEQYF
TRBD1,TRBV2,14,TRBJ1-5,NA,TGTGCCAGCAGTGTGGAACAGGGGATTAAGCCCCAGCATTTT,CASSVEQGIKPQHF
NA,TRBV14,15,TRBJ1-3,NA,TGTGCCAGCAGACCCCCCGGGACTTCGGGAAACACCATATATTTT,CASRPPGTSGNTIYF
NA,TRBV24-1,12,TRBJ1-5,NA,TGTGCCACCAGTGACCCTAATCAGCCCCAGCATTTT,CATSDPNQPQHF
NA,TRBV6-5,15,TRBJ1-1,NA,TGTGCCAGCAGCCTGGGGGGGGCGCTCACCCAAGTGGCTTTCTTT,CASSLGGALTQVAFF